The 14 T cell receptor beta chains presented below share a single source sample, sequenced in a study of CXCR3-negative and CXCR3-positive naive CD8 T cells. The TRB cDNA libraries were prepared by 5' RACE with UMI labels. Each CDR3 protein gets one entry in TCRdb, which reprocessed the 5' RACE reads and gives no DNA. This repertoire includes over 70,000 distinct CDR3 sequences. The sample taken for sequencing was naive CXCR3- CD8+ T cells from blood. Subset noted: CD45RO-CCR7+CD27+CD95- naive CD8+ T cells lacking CXCR3 (TNR3-). The receptors derive from a human donor in good health. Some clones in this sample may be carry-over from other donors' samples.

The chain is built from TRBV7-9 and TRBJ2-2; the D call from TCRdb, TRBD1, cannot be confirmed without DNA. The germline V gene encodes CDR1 SEHNR and CDR2 FQNEAQ (reference sequence). The CDR3 is 16 amino acids. CDR3 residues: CASSSSRDPTTGELFF. The complete variable domain, with remaining parts taken from reference TRBV7-9 and TRBJ2-2, reads DTGVSQNPRHKITKRGQNVTFRCDPISEHNRLYWYRQTLGQGPEFLTYFQNEAQLEKSRLLSDRFSAERPKGSFSTLEIQRTEQGDSAMYLCASSSSRDPTTGELFFGEGSRLTVL.

This chain connects TRBV7-8 to TRBJ2-6. The CDR3 runs to 15 residues. Looked up from germline, CDR1 is SGHVS and CDR2 is FQNEAQ. This chain's CDR3 is CASSLGGSGANVLTF.

The chain links TRBV29-1 to TRBJ2-2; TCRdb gives TRBD1 as the D gene, but with no DNA this cannot be confirmed. Germline CDR1 SQVTM, CDR2 ANQGSEA. This CDR3 has 14 residues. CDR3 amino acids: CSVVGAGLAGEPFF.

The CDR3 is CASTDGGPQHF. V gene TRBV2 combines with J gene TRBJ1-5; TCRdb lists TRBD1, though no DNA is available to test this call. Germline CDR1 reads SNHLY; CDR2 reads FYNNEI. This CDR3 is built from 11 residues.

V usage is TRBV20-1 and J usage is TRBJ2-5; TCRdb's D gene call, TRBD1, goes unchecked for lack of DNA. The CDR3 spans 17 residues. CDR1 is DFQATT, CDR2 SNEGSKA, per germline (reference sequence). CDR3 amino acids: CSARTFSSGPPGETQYF.

The chain couples TRBV12-3 or TRBV12-4 to TRBJ2-7; absent DNA, TCRdb's TRBD1 call cannot be checked. The CDR3 has 15 amino acids. The CDR3 region is CASSSGDRGFGEQYF.

J is TRBJ2-5 and V is TRBV30; as DNA is missing, the TRBD1 call by TCRdb cannot be tested. Germline-derived CDR1 and CDR2 are GTSNPN and SVGIG (reference sequence). The CDR3 totals 13 residues. The CDR3 sequence: CAWNTGGAETQYF.

The rearrangement joins TRBV29-1 to TRBJ2-7; TCRdb selects TRBD2, and the lack of DNA leaves this call unchecked. The germline gives CDR1 SQVTM, CDR2 ANQGSEA. This CDR3 region has 14 residues. The CDR3 loop reads CSVVIAGAAYEQYF.

The gene calls are TRBV7-9 and TRBJ1-2. This CDR3 comprises 17 residues. Germline lookup yields CDR1 SEHNR and CDR2 FQNEAQ (reference sequence). CDR3 protein: CASSFVQNLSPTGGYTF. The full variable domain, its missing parts supplied by reference TRBV7-9 and TRBJ1-2, is DTGVSQNPRHKITKRGQNVTFRCDPISEHNRLYWYRQTLGQGPEFLTYFQNEAQLEKSRLLSDRFSAERPKGSFSTLEIQRTEQGDSAMYLCASSFVQNLSPTGGYTFGSGTRLTVV.

The chain has TRBV5-1 and TRBJ1-5. The CDR3 is made up of 12 amino acids. The V gene's germline CDR1 is SGHRS and CDR2 YFSETQ. The CDR3 protein is CASSLMGGPQHF.

This sequence joins TRBV10-3 and TRBJ2-3; TCRdb's D gene call, TRBD1, goes unchecked for lack of DNA. This CDR3 comprises 14 residues. CDR1 ENHRY and CDR2 SYGVKD come from the germline V gene. Here the CDR3 reads CAIGAGTSTDTQYF.

The rearrangement uses TRBV29-1 and TRBJ2-1; lacking DNA, the TRBD2 call made by TCRdb goes unchecked. CDR3 length: 13 residues. The germline gives CDR1 SQVTM, CDR2 ANQGSEA. The CDR3 spells CSVTGGPLNEQFF.

The chain is built from TRBV29-1 and TRBJ2-1; TCRdb returns TRBD1, unconfirmable since there is no DNA. CDR1 and CDR2 (germline): SQVTM, ANQGSEA. This CDR3 is 17 amino acids long. This CDR3 reads CSVEDRVNRGTPNEQFF.

The chain couples TRBV12-3 or TRBV12-4 to TRBJ2-5; the D gene TCRdb calls, TRBD2, cannot be checked with no DNA. The length of the CDR3 is 16 residues. The CDR3 reads CASSKTSGRLQETQYF.